This is a list of T cell receptor beta chains from one sample in a study of blood T cell repertoires in COVID-19. The assay was immunoSEQ multiplex PCR, and TCRdb's table has in-frame clones only and misses some. The table has 390,000 or so clones, roughly four fifths seen once. Material for sequencing was PBMCs or T cells enriched from blood (not recorded which). These receptors all come from a woman aged 45-60 years who had recovered from COVID-19. Both conserved end residues are part of each CDR3. The D gene is left open where the match is weak. Size is stated for part of the rows, as once, few or many counts, or as a class when the clone is expanded.

v_call	clone_size	j_call	d_call	cdr3_aa	cdr3_nt
TRBV19	NA	TRBJ1-2	NA	CASKITGLPNYGYTF	TGTGCCAGTAAGATAACAGGGCTCCCGAACTATGGCTACACCTTC
TRBV7-9	NA	TRBJ2-5	NA	CASSLDSGQRETQYF	TGTGCCAGCAGCTTAGACTCAGGACAGAGAGAGACCCAGTACTTC
TRBV19	NA	TRBJ1-1	TRBD1	CASSIGRGLTEAFF	TGTGCCAGTAGTATAGGGAGGGGGCTCACTGAAGCTTTCTTT
TRBV5-4	few	TRBJ2-3	NA	CASSPGGPLSDTQYF	TGTGCCAGCAGCCCTGGAGGGCCCTTATCAGATACGCAGTATTTT
TRBV7-2	NA	TRBJ1-1	NA	CASSRNAGASTEAFF	TGTGCCAGCAGCCGCAACGCAGGGGCGAGCACTGAAGCTTTCTTT
TRBV14	NA	TRBJ1-3	TRBD1	CASARTGQAENTIYF	TGTGCCAGCGCCCGCACGGGACAGGCAGAAAACACCATATATTTT
TRBV7-9	NA	TRBJ1-5	NA	CASSSMNQPQHF	TGTGCCAGCAGCTCTATGAATCAGCCCCAGCATTTT
TRBV4-2	NA	TRBJ2-2	NA	CASSSWERDTGELFF	TGTGCCAGCAGCTCATGGGAGCGGGACACCGGGGAGCTGTTTTTT
TRBV18	few	TRBJ1-3	NA	CASSSFGNMGADTIYF	TGTGCCAGCTCTTCATTCGGAAATATGGGGGCGGACACCATATATTTT
TRBV9	NA	TRBJ2-7	NA	CASSVEARGSYEQYF	TGTGCCAGCAGCGTAGAAGCCAGAGGGTCCTACGAGCAGTACTTC
TRBV27	few	TRBJ2-3	TRBD1	CASSLWLQGTDTDTQYF	TGTGCCAGCAGTCTGTGGCTACAGGGGACCGACACAGATACGCAGTATTTT
TRBV29-1	NA	TRBJ2-3	NA	CSVDSRERRTDTQYF	TGCAGCGTTGATTCGCGGGAAAGACGCACAGATACGCAGTATTTT
TRBV6-5	NA	TRBJ1-4	TRBD1	CASTGPGQGAGKLFF	TGTGCCAGCACCGGACCGGGACAGGGGGCCGGAAAACTGTTTTTT
TRBV30	few	TRBJ1-6	NA	CAGATGLNSPLHF	TGTGCCGGGGCCACAGGGCTTAATTCACCCCTCCACTTT
TRBV5-1	NA	TRBJ1-1	TRBD1	CASSFQGAITEAFF	TGCGCCAGCAGCTTCCAGGGGGCGATAACTGAAGCTTTCTTT
TRBV6-2/TRBV6-3	NA	TRBJ1-5	NA	CASSTRENQPQHF	TGTGCCAGCAGTACGAGAGAGAATCAGCCCCAGCATTTT
TRBV5-4	NA	TRBJ1-2	TRBD1	CASSLEGTGNYGYTF	TGTGCCAGCAGCTTGGAGGGGACAGGGAACTATGGCTACACCTTC
TRBV7-2	NA	TRBJ1-3	NA	CASSPAGRPSSGNTIYF	TGTGCCAGCAGCCCAGCGGGACGGCCGTCCTCTGGAAACACCATATATTTT
TRBV4-1	NA	TRBJ2-7	TRBD2	CASSQTSAGGWYEQYF	TGCGCCAGCAGCCAAACCTCGGCGGGGGGGTGGTACGAGCAGTACTTC
TRBV6-6	NA	TRBJ2-2	NA	CASSVQGGGTGELFF	TGTGCCAGCAGTGTGCAGGGAGGAGGCACCGGGGAGCTGTTTTTT
TRBV5-1	NA	TRBJ1-1	TRBD1	CASRKHETGDVAEAFF	TGCGCCAGCAGAAAACACGAGACAGGGGACGTCGCTGAAGCTTTCTTT
TRBV13	NA	TRBJ1-6	NA	CASSLGGRGGSPLHF	TGTGCCAGCAGCTTAGGGGGCAGGGGAGGGTCACCCCTCCACTTT
TRBV11-2	NA	TRBJ2-7	NA	CASSLEAQYEQYF	TGTGCCAGCAGCTTAGAGGCCCAATACGAGCAGTACTTC
TRBV5-1	NA	TRBJ1-2	TRBD1	CASSPTGIYGYTF	TGCGCCAGCAGCCCGACAGGGATATATGGCTACACCTTC
TRBV30	many	TRBJ1-6	TRBD1	CAGGTGSSPLHF	TGTGCTGGGGGGACAGGGAGCTCACCCCTCCACTTT
TRBV30	NA	TRBJ2-5	NA	CACTPQETQYF	TGTGCCTGCACACCACAAGAGACCCAGTACTTC
TRBV6-2/TRBV6-3	NA	TRBJ2-1	NA	CASSAPGASSYNEQFF	TGTGCCAGCAGTGCCCCGGGAGCCAGCTCCTACAATGAGCAGTTCTTC
TRBV30	once	TRBJ2-7	NA	CAWSVPTRGGEQYF	TGTGCCTGGAGTGTACCCACAAGGGGAGGCGAGCAGTACTTC
TRBV7-2	once	TRBJ2-1	TRBD2	CASSAQAGSYNEQFF	TGTGCCAGCAGCGCGCAAGCGGGGTCCTACAATGAGCAGTTCTTC
TRBV6-2/TRBV6-3	few	TRBJ1-5	NA	CASSYSTGWSIGGPQHF	TGTGCCAGCAGTTACTCGACAGGTTGGAGTATAGGAGGGCCCCAGCATTTT
TRBV7-2	NA	TRBJ1-2	NA	CASSSGGYYGYTF	TGTGCCAGCAGCTCTGGGGGCTACTATGGCTACACCTTC
TRBV11-2	NA	TRBJ2-6	TRBD1	CASSSGQGIYSGANVLTF	TGTGCCAGCAGCTCGGGACAGGGAATTTACTCTGGGGCCAACGTCCTGACTTTC
TRBV9	NA	TRBJ1-4	NA	CASTRTEGVQEKLFF	TGTGCCAGCACCCGAACGGAGGGCGTTCAGGAAAAACTGTTTTTT
TRBV7-3	NA	TRBJ2-3	NA	CASSLVGSTDTQYF	TGTGCCAGCAGCCTGGTCGGTAGCACAGATACGCAGTATTTT
TRBV29-1	NA	TRBJ2-3	NA	CSALGGSDTQYF	TGCAGCGCATTGGGGGGATCAGATACGCAGTATTTT
TRBV19	NA	TRBJ1-1	NA	CASSLGGVNTEAFF	TGTGCCAGTAGTCTTGGGGGGGTGAACACTGAAGCTTTCTTT
TRBV10-3	once	TRBJ2-7	TRBD1	CAISQPTGGYEQYF	TGTGCCATCAGTCAACCGACAGGGGGCTACGAGCAGTACTTC
TRBV4-1	NA	TRBJ2-3	NA	CASSQVRQVNTDTQYF	TGCGCCAGCAGCCAAGTCCGCCAGGTGAACACAGATACGCAGTATTTT
TRBV6-5	NA	TRBJ1-3	NA	CASKVGGDSGNTIYF	TGTGCCAGCAAAGTTGGCGGCGACTCTGGAAACACCATATATTTT
TRBV11-1	few	TRBJ1-1	TRBD1	CASSPTGGITEAFF	TGTGCCAGCAGCCCGACAGGGGGGATCACTGAAGCTTTCTTT
TRBV6-1	NA	TRBJ1-2	NA	CASSELFAGDYGYTF	TGTGCCAGCAGTGAACTGTTCGCGGGGGATTATGGCTACACCTTC
TRBV19	NA	TRBJ2-3	NA	CASNVGRTDTQYF	TGTGCCAGTAATGTTGGGCGCACAGATACGCAGTATTTT
TRBV5-6	NA	TRBJ1-2	TRBD1	CASSAGTGGNYGYTF	TGTGCCAGCAGCGCAGGGACAGGGGGCAACTATGGCTACACCTTC
TRBV2	NA	TRBJ1-1	TRBD1	CASNRQGVGTEAFF	TGTGCCAGCAATCGACAGGGAGTGGGCACTGAAGCTTTCTTT
TRBV20-1	NA	TRBJ2-7	TRBD2	CSASHGGRARTYEQYF	TGCAGTGCTAGTCACGGCGGGAGGGCAAGGACCTACGAGCAGTACTTC
TRBV28	once	TRBJ1-3	NA	CASSLSGSAPKTIYF	TGTGCCAGCAGTTTATCAGGGTCTGCCCCAAAGACCATATATTTT